The clone carrying this T cell receptor beta chain showed up just a few times. Up to about 2 ug genomic DNA was used for TCRB CDR3 amplification. The primer mix had 60 V beta and 13 J beta primers. Sequencing used immunoSEQ multiplex PCR; TCRdb keeps in-frame clones, though not all of them. The data show under 130,000 clones, roughly 79% seen once. The data were obtained in a study of glioma-infiltrating T cells after dendritic cell vaccination. About the study: Dendritic cells derived from monocytes and pulsed with autologous tumor lysate formed the vaccine.

The CDR3 length is 12 residues. The germline V gene encodes CDR1 SEHNR and CDR2 FQNEAQ (reference sequence). V was pared by 0 bases and J by 5 bases, with 5 bases between. Patients had residual fresh-frozen tumor tissue and more than two years of survival data. The sample in question was blood, obtained before dendritic cell vaccination. This rearrangement joins TRBV7-9 to TRBJ2-7, with D tentatively TRBD2 (5 bases). The receptor's source is a human donor with glioblastoma. The CDR3 spells CASSLARDEQYF. DNA for the CDR3: TGTGCCAGCAGCTTAGCGAGGGACGAGCAGTACTTC.